This section outlines one TCR beta chain sequence together with its context. The entry originates in a study of blood T cell repertoires in COVID-19. The CDR3 length is 18 residues. Germline V gene lookup returns CDR1 SGHNT and CDR2 YYREEE (reference sequence). Deletions cut 2 bases from V and 2 bases from J, with 20 bases between. TCRdb's table, derived via immunoSEQ multiplex PCR, lists solely in-frame clones and lacks some. The sample shows some 90,000 clones, about 88% of them seen only once. The sequenced sample consisted of peripheral blood. The TCR originated in a woman older than 75 with acute or convalescent COVID-19. The genes are TRBV5-4 and TRBJ1-5; tentative D call: TRBD1 (5 bases). DNA of the CDR3: TGTGCCAGCAGCTTAGGCCGGACACGTGGACGTGGCAATCAGCCCCAGCATTTT. Amino acids: CASSLGRTRGRGNQPQHF.